The clone carrying this T cell receptor beta chain is deemed medium-sized. This sample stems from a study of T cell changes during pregnancy in multiple sclerosis. Clones were read by immunoSEQ multiplex PCR, and TCRdb kept only the in-frame ones, dropping some. The repertoire holds about 17,000 clones, with around 90% as singletons. The V and J ends lost 3 bases and 6 bases respectively, with 17 bases between them. This CDR3 region has 15 residues. CDR1 is SNHLY, CDR2 FYNNEI, per germline. The genes are TRBV2 and TRBJ1-1; D might be TRBD1 (5 bases). The clonotype originates from a female donor in good health, enrolled as a control in a pregnancy study. The material was CD8+ T cells from peripheral blood mononuclear cells, obtained after pregnancy. As DNA, the CDR3 is TGTGCCAGCAGTGATGGGGCCGTCCTCCCCGCTGAAGCTTTCTTT. Its protein is CASSDGAVLPAEAFF.